This T cell receptor (beta chain) was profiled in a study of regulatory T cells in long-lasting Graves disease. Study-wide results and limits: The work looked only at peripheral blood and did not look at thyroid tissue. Repertoires from persistent disease leaned toward TRBV28, TRBJ1-2 and TRBJ2-5.

Stated time point: newly diagnosed GD, antithyroid drugs for less than 3 months. Researchers made the TCR library from RNA that was extracted from PBMCs. A note on this clonotype: Its antigen is undetermined.

Through Arm-PCR of CDR3 regions and iRepertoire HTBI primers, TCR beta libraries were built. Each CDR3 protein is one row after TCRdb ran MiXCR on the multiplex PCR reads. Of about 560,000 distinct CDR3 sequences listed, roughly 16% were seen once; the top ten hold 12%. Trimming cost V 1 base and J 5 bases, with 12 bases left between them. Germline loops: CDR1 DFQATT, CDR2 SNEGSKA (reference sequence). This CDR3 has 13 amino acids. The sample was also reused in another study, on T cells in Graves' hyperthyroidism and ophthalmopathy.

The TCR comes from a man between 18 and 29 years old with Graves disease. Sequenced material: peripheral blood mononuclear cells (PBMCs), taken at new diagnosis, from a patient treated with antithyroid drugs. The chain uses TRBV20-1 and TRBJ2-7, with D possibly TRBD1 on 6 matching bases. CDR3: CSARVPGVNEQYF. CDR3 sequence (DNA): TGCAGTGCTAGAGTACCAGGGGTCAACGAGCAGTACTTC.